This T cell receptor (beta chain) came from a study of identical twins. Template switching (which added a universal primer site) was used, and cDNA carried unique molecular identifiers. TCRdb itself ran the 5' RACE reads through MiXCR, one entry per CDR3 protein. The profile shows fewer than 900,000 distinct CDR3 sequences, 21% of them singletons. The V end lost 7 bases, the J end lost 8 bases, and 17 bases lay between the germline ends. The CDR3 totals 14 residues. This same sample was also taken into another study, of T cells expressing NK-cell markers. This second study notes: Among the eight sequenced donors, seven tested HCMV-seropositive and one tested seronegative. CD8+ T cells in over five donors included dominant NKG2C+ clonotypes at roughly 1.0-7.5%.

The chain recombines TRBV12-3 or TRBV12-4 with TRBJ1-4, with D possibly being TRBD1 (6 bases). The TCR sequence derives from a woman under 30 in good health. Sequenced input: PBMCs. Here the CDR3 reads CASNLDRSREKLFF. The CDR3 DNA reads as TGTGCCAGCAACCTGGACAGAAGTCGGGAAAAACTGTTTTTT.